This T cell receptor (beta chain) was captured in a study of blood T cells in healthy people across ages. With regard to this clonotype: Its matching antigen is unknown.

Then a second PCR, running roughly 7 to 11 cycles, was carried out with a sample-barcoded 5' primer and a J-beta primer mix. TCRdb itself ran the 5' RACE reads through MiXCR, one entry per CDR3 protein. The sample records approximately 360,000 distinct CDR3 sequences, over 45% being singletons. The study recruited healthy Caucasian donors from Russia who were aged about 6 to 90. This CDR3 region has 13 residues. V was trimmed by 5 bases and J by 8 bases, leaving 15 bases between them. Germline V gene sequence: CDR1 MNHEY, CDR2 SVGAGI. Study-level findings and limits: Diversity figures derived from one million T cells were judged to underestimate the true value. There were more naive CD4+ cells and higher diversity in long-lived donors than in aged donors.

The sequence was collected from a man aged 55 to 70 in good health. J is TRBJ1-2 and V is TRBV6-5, with TRBD1 as a possible D gene (5 bases). The source material was blood. CDR3: CASSEQALGGYTF. The CDR3 DNA reads TGTGCCAGCAGTGAACAGGCTCTTGGCGGCTACACCTTC.